A single sample gave rise to the 4 T cell receptor beta chains below, sequenced in a study of blood T cell repertoires in COVID-19. Produced via immunoSEQ multiplex PCR; TCRdb's table is partial and in-frame only. The sample has some 48,000 clones, around four fifths seen once. Sequenced material: peripheral blood. These receptors all stem from a human donor in a cohort sampled during active COVID-19.

The chain recombines TRBV7-3 with TRBJ1-4; a possible D gene is TRBD1 (6 bases). V lost 9 bases and J 5 bases, leaving 16 bases between the germline ends. Germline values: CDR1 SGHTA, CDR2 FQGTGA. This CDR3 is built from 14 residues. The CDR3 region is CARNQQGGNEKLFF. The CDR3 DNA is TGTGCCAGAAACCAACAGGGTGGAAATGAAAAACTGTTTTTT.

The J gene is TRBJ2-3, the V gene TRBV29-1; no clear D. There are 13 residues in the CDR3. Germline V gene sequence: CDR1 SQVTM, CDR2 ANQGSEA. The germline V and J ends were trimmed by 3 bases and 0 bases, with 7 bases remaining between them. The CDR3 coding sequence is TGCAGCGTTGATTTCGTTAGCACAGATACGCAGTATTTT. Protein product: CSVDFVSTDTQYF.

The chain carries TRBV5-1 and TRBJ2-3, with 9 bases that match TRBD1. The germline V gene has CDR1 SGHRS and CDR2 YFSETQ. The CDR3 runs 15 residues. With 4 bases clipped from V and 2 bases from J, the junction kept 5 bases outside the gene matches. CDR3 nucleotide sequence: TGCGCCAGCAGCATCGGACAGGGGTACACAGATACGCAGTATTTT. Translated: CASSIGQGYTDTQYF.

Here the CDR3 DNA reads TGTGCCAGCAGCTTAGTGGCTAGTGGTACGGAGACCCAGTACTTC. It is translated as CASSLVASGTETQYF. The rearrangement links TRBV7-6 to TRBJ2-5; D ambiguous. The CDR3 has 15 amino acids. Looked up from germline, CDR1 is SGHVS and CDR2 is FNYEAQ. The V gene lost 1 base and the J gene lost 5 bases, with 14 bases spanning the gap. The variable domain in full, with the rest retrieved from reference TRBV7-6 and TRBJ2-5, is GAGVSQSPRYKVTKRGQDVALRCDPISGHVSLYWYRQALGQGPEFLTYFNYEAQQDKSGLPNDRFSAERPEGSISTLTIQRTEQRDSAMYRCASSLVASGTETQYFGPGTRLLVL.